A selection of T cell receptor beta chains follows, all from one sample in a study of T-cell reconstitution after alpha-beta-depleted transplantation in children. TCRdb processed the PCR reads anew with MiXCR; each CDR3 protein has one entry. The table lists about 830,000 distinct CDR3 sequences, 16% of them singletons. The input for sequencing was PBMCs, mostly from graft donor cells, taken 360 days after TCRalphabeta/CD19-depleted stem cell transplant. The receptors were sampled from a male patient under 18 who had a stem cell transplant for acute lymphoblastic leukemia, so the T cells may come from the graft donor. Both conserved end residues are trimmed from each CDR3. The order of the fields is clone size, J gene, V gene, CDR3 protein. Clone size, where shown, is once, few, many, or a class for clones that have expanded.

many,TRBJ1-4,TRBV5-1,ASSWAEGEKLF
many,TRBJ1-2,TRBV5-1,ASSSLRDGYT
.,TRBJ2-1,TRBV5-1,ASSPGTSGSILDEQF
few,TRBJ2-5,TRBV6-1,ASSNLAGNPQETQY
.,TRBJ2-1,TRBV19,ASSRRQGRGEQF
.,TRBJ2-4,TRBV4-1,ASSLGRASKNIQY
few,TRBJ1-2,TRBV29-1,SVEGKGNYGYT
few,TRBJ2-1,TRBV2,ASRWTSETNSYNEQF
.,TRBJ2-7,TRBV20-1,SAVLLAEGEQY
many,TRBJ2-7,TRBV5-1,ASSSFGGSGEQY
.,TRBJ2-7,TRBV29-1,SVEDDGLAGVSGGSYEQY
many,TRBJ2-1,TRBV6-1,ASSGGQYNEQF
.,TRBJ1-1,TRBV15,ATSRAENTEAF
.,TRBJ1-1,TRBV5-1,ASSLAPGIYEAF
few,TRBJ2-1,TRBV29-1,SVVGGWGESYNEQF
.,TRBJ2-7,TRBV4-2,ASSHPSGRASNIDPYEQY
.,TRBJ2-7,TRBV2,ASSEALRASSYEQY
.,TRBJ2-3,TRBV6-6,AGGGTNTDTQY
many,TRBJ2-7,TRBV7-8,ASSSGQIVPYEQY
.,TRBJ2-6,TRBV7-3,ASSSTGDGANVLT
few,.,TRBV29-1,SVVWTEQY
few,TRBJ2-4,TRBV27,ASSRPGLAKNIQY
many,TRBJ1-1,TRBV5-1,ASSLLPREVNTEAF
few,TRBJ2-7,TRBV3-1,ASSPDRLGAGGYEQY
.,TRBJ2-4,TRBV5-1,ASSLTVDRGQPYIAKNIQY
few,TRBJ2-7,TRBV6-1,ASSPGTWEKRYEQY
once,TRBJ2-7,TRBV20-1,SASGRSLLRSYKQY
.,TRBJ1-3,TRBV4-1,ASSQEGAGGGNTIY
many,TRBJ1-2,TRBV27,ASSPIGRGDYGYT
few,TRBJ2-7,TRBV4-2,ASSQDLPAGGPSYEQY
.,TRBJ2-1,TRBV7-9,ASSLIVGEQF
few,TRBJ2-7,TRBV2,AGARQASYEQY
.,TRBJ1-1,TRBV19,ASSIDPGGRYTEAF
few,TRBJ2-4,TRBV5-1,ASSLVRASDRRNIQY
many,TRBJ2-7,TRBV5-1,ASRDRGYEQY
few,TRBJ2-1,TRBV7-2,ASSLVVGRLPF